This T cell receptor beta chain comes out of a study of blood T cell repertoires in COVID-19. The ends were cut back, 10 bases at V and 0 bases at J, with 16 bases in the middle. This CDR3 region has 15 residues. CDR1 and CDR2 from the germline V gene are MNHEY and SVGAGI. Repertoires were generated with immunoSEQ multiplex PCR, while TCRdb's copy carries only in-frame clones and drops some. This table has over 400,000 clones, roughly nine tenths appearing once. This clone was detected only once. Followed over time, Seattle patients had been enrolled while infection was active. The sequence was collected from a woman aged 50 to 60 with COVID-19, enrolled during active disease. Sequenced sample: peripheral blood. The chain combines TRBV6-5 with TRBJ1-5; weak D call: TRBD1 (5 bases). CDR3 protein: CATTTVLYSNQPQHF. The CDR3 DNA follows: TGTGCCACCACGACAGTCCTTTATAGCAATCAGCCCCAGCATTTT.